Below are 29 T cell receptor beta chains sequenced from a single sample in a study of CD8 T cells in ankylosing spondylitis. TCRdb reanalysed the 5' RACE reads using MiXCR and keeps one entry per CDR3 protein. The data show some 840,000 distinct CDR3 sequences, 12% seen once. The study's findings and limits: There was a TCR beta motif, made of several highly homologous variants, that appeared characteristic of ankylosing spondylitis blood.

Antigen specificity for these receptors is unknown. Sequenced input: blood, either unsorted or a sorted T cell fraction (not recorded which). These receptors were obtained from a male donor with ankylosing spondylitis.

The gene calls are TRBV5-1 and TRBJ1-1; D gene ambiguous. The CDR3 covers 14 residues. Trimming removed 2 bases at V and 3 bases at J, with 11 bases between. The germline CDR1 and CDR2 sequences are SGHRS and YFSETQ. The CDR3 loop is CASSLGSEYTEAFF. CDR3 nucleotides: TGCGCCAGCAGCTTAGGATCGGAGTACACTGAAGCTTTCTTT.

This clonotype was observed a few times. The V call is TRBV5-1, the J call TRBJ2-5, with D unclear. The CDR3 sequence is 12 residues long. V was shortened by 0 bases and J by 7 bases, with 7 bases between the two germline ends. Germline CDR1 is SGHRS and CDR2 is YFSETQ. For the CDR3, the DNA is TGCGCCAGCAGCTTGGACATGGGGACCCAGTACTTC. Protein sequence: CASSLDMGTQYF.

This clonotype was detected ten times or more. This chain uses TRBV28 with TRBJ1-2; D not resolved. Trimming removed 3 bases at V and 2 bases at J, with 4 bases between. This CDR3 spans 12 amino acids. Germline V gives CDR1 MDHEN, CDR2 SYDVKM. The CDR3 loop is CASSFRNYGYTF. DNA of the CDR3: TGTGCCAGCAGTTTTCGGAACTATGGCTACACCTTC.

In its sample, this clonotype was seen many times. V gene TRBV11-2 combines with J gene TRBJ2-1; D is perhaps TRBD2 (5 bases). Trimming removed 0 bases from V and 7 bases from J, with 19 bases in between. CDR1 and CDR2 (germline): SGHAT, FQNNGV. The CDR3 extends over 17 amino acids. CDR3 DNA: TGTGCCAGCAGCTTAGAAGCGGCTAGCTCCCGAGAGAATGAGCAGTTCTTC. As protein: CASSLEAASSRENEQFF.

The CDR3 DNA reads as TGCGCCAGCAGCTTGGAACTCGATACATACAATGAGCAGTTCTTC. Residues: CASSLELDTYNEQFF. This chain uses TRBV5-1 with TRBJ2-1; D is uncertain. CDR3 size: 15 residues. Trimming removed 0 bases from V and 4 bases from J, with 11 bases in between. Germline CDR1 SGHRS, CDR2 YFSETQ. The full variable domain, rest sourced from reference TRBV5-1 and TRBJ2-1, is KAGVTQTPRYLIKTRGQQVTLSCSPISGHRSVSWYQQTPGQGLQFLFEYFSETQRNKGNFPGRFSGRQFSNSRSEMNVSTLELGDSALYLCASSLELDTYNEQFFGPGTRLTVL.

This clonotype was recorded at least ten times. The J gene is TRBJ1-2, the V gene TRBV7-2; perhaps TRBD1 as D (5 bases). The CDR3 runs 13 residues. V was trimmed by 3 bases and J by 5 bases, leaving 10 bases between them. The germline gives CDR1 SGHTA, CDR2 FQGNSA. This chain's CDR3 is CASSLGGVYGYTF. The CDR3 DNA follows: TGTGCCAGCAGCTTGGGAGGGGTTTATGGCTACACCTTC.

There are a few counts of this clonotype. V gene TRBV20-1 combines with J gene TRBJ2-1; 9 nucleotides align to TRBD2. The CDR3 extends over 14 amino acids. J gave up 4 bases and V 7 bases, and 8 bases lay outside the gene matches. Germline-derived CDR1 and CDR2 are DFQATT and SNEGSKA (reference sequence). This CDR3 reads CSGRGLAIYNEQFF. The CDR3 bases are TGCAGTGGAAGAGGACTAGCGATTTACAATGAGCAGTTCTTC.

This clonotype was seen more than once but under ten times. This chain links TRBV29-1 with TRBJ2-7, with 8 bases fitting TRBD1. CDR3 size: 16 residues. After removal of 4 bases from V and 4 bases from J, the junction contained 15 bases not matched to a gene. Germline assignment: CDR1 SQVTM and CDR2 ANQGSEA. CDR3 in DNA: TGCAGCGTTGGTTCCCCTTGGGGGACAGGATTATACGAGCAGTACTTC. Translated, it gives CSVGSPWGTGLYEQYF.

The CDR3 reads CASTFTRFNEQFF. In nucleotides, the CDR3 is TGTGCCAGCACCTTTACTAGGTTCAATGAGCAGTTCTTC. The V gene is TRBV7-2, the J gene TRBJ2-1; D is perhaps TRBD2 (5 bases). This CDR3 has 13 residues. Trimming removed 7 bases at V and 6 bases at J, with 13 bases between. Germline values: CDR1 SGHTA, CDR2 FQGNSA.

Ten or more counts support this clonotype. V and J are TRBV12-3 or TRBV12-4 and TRBJ1-2, with D perhaps TRBD1 (5 bases). V shed 3 bases and J shed 4 bases, with 12 bases lying between them. The CDR3 has 14 residues. The CDR3 reads CASSFPGRGYGYTF. The DNA for the CDR3 is TGTGCCAGCAGTTTTCCGGGGCGCGGCTATGGCTACACCTTC.

This clonotype was counted a few times. The chain links TRBV4-1 to TRBJ2-3, with D perhaps TRBD1 (5 bases). Germline loops: CDR1 MGHRA, CDR2 YSYEKL. The V and J ends lost 2 bases and 0 bases respectively, with 12 bases between them. The CDR3 has 16 amino acids. CDR3 amino acids: CASSQRQRTSTDTQYF. The CDR3 DNA is TGCGCCAGCAGCCAAAGACAGCGAACTAGCACAGATACGCAGTATTTT.

The table lists this clonotype with a few counts. V and J are TRBV28 and TRBJ2-4, with D maybe TRBD2 (5 bases). CDR1 is MDHEN and CDR2 is SYDVKM in the germline V gene. Trimming left V 7 bases short and J 7 bases short, with 14 bases between. The CDR3 contains 13 residues. The CDR3 DNA follows: TGTGCCAGCATGGGGTCCGAGGGCAACATTCAGTACTTC. As protein: CASMGSEGNIQYF.

This clonotype occurred a few times. The chain carries TRBV30 and TRBJ2-1; D call uncertain. Germline V gives CDR1 GTSNPN, CDR2 SVGIG (reference sequence). The V gene lost 3 bases and the J gene lost 0 bases, with 6 bases spanning the gap. The CDR3 covers 13 residues. This chain's CDR3 is CAWRTYSYNEQFF. CDR3 bases: TGTGCCTGGAGGACTTACTCCTACAATGAGCAGTTCTTC. Full variable domain (outside the CDR3, taken from reference TRBV30 and TRBJ2-1): SQTIHQWPATLVQPVGSPLSLECTVEGTSNPNLYWYRQAAGRGLQLLFYSVGIGQISSEVPQNLSASRPQDRQFILSSKKLLLSDSGFYLCAWRTYSYNEQFFGPGTRLTVL.

This chain joins TRBV5-6 and TRBJ1-2; D is uncertain. The CDR3 covers 13 residues. Germline loops: CDR1 SGHDT, CDR2 YYEEEE. Trimming cost V 2 bases and J 8 bases, with 13 bases left between them. The CDR3 loop reads CASSFWTPGGYTF. The CDR3 coding sequence is TGTGCCAGCAGCTTCTGGACCCCGGGGGGCTACACCTTC.

V gene TRBV7-2 combines with J gene TRBJ2-1; D might be TRBD2 (5 bases). Trimming left V 7 bases short and J 3 bases short, with 22 bases between. The length of the CDR3 is 17 residues. Per the germline V gene, CDR1 is SGHTA and CDR2 is FQGNSA. The CDR3: CASNRRHTRSFYNEQFF. CDR3 bases: TGTGCCAGCAACCGGAGGCATACTCGAAGCTTCTACAATGAGCAGTTCTTC. Full variable domain (missing parts from reference TRBV7-2 and TRBJ2-1): GAGVSQSPSNKVTEKGKDVELRCDPISGHTALYWYRQSLGQGLEFLIYFQGNSAPDKSGLPSDRFSAERTGGSVSTLTIQRTQQEDSAVYLCASNRRHTRSFYNEQFFGPGTRLTVL.

This chain connects TRBV5-1 to TRBJ1-1, with D unresolved. The CDR3 has 14 amino acids. Trimming left V 7 bases short and J 2 bases short, with 15 bases between. Germline CDR1 SGHRS, CDR2 YFSETQ. The CDR3 region is CASRRVGGNTEAFF. In nucleotides, the CDR3 is TGCGCCAGCCGTCGGGTGGGCGGTAACACTGAAGCTTTCTTT.

In this sample, this clonotype turned up many times. This chain links TRBV10-3 with TRBJ2-5; D is uncertain. The CDR3 is 12 residues long. From germline, CDR1 is ENHRY and CDR2 SYGVKD. Trimming left V 4 bases short and J 7 bases short, with 10 bases between. This CDR3 is CAISAAEGTQYF. CDR3 nucleotide sequence: TGTGCCATCAGTGCAGCCGAAGGGACCCAGTACTTC.

There are a few counts of this clonotype. This rearrangement joins TRBV20-1 to TRBJ2-7; D may be TRBD2 (5 bases). The CDR3 has 15 residues. Trimming removed 6 bases at V and 6 bases at J, with 24 bases between. The germline V gene has CDR1 DFQATT and CDR2 SNEGSKA (reference sequence). The CDR3 reads CSANPPGRKGREQYF. In nucleotides, the CDR3 is TGCAGTGCGAACCCCCCGGGGAGAAAAGGGCGCGAGCAGTACTTC.

This clonotype was detected ten times or more. The rearrangement links TRBV20-1 to TRBJ2-3, with TRBD2 matching 12 bases. The CDR3 is 15 residues long. V gave up 2 bases and J gave up 4 bases; unmatched junction bases: 4. Germline CDR1 and CDR2: DFQATT and SNEGSKA (reference sequence). CDR3 region: CSARRLAGGSDTQYF. The CDR3 nucleotides read TGCAGTGCTAGACGGCTAGCGGGAGGGTCAGATACGCAGTATTTT.

A few counts support this clonotype. V is TRBV6-2 or TRBV6-3 and J is TRBJ2-1; TRBD2 aligns across 11 bases. V trimming: 6 bases; J trimming: 8 bases; junction bases outside the gene matches: 6. Germline V lookup: CDR1 MNHEY, CDR2 SVGEGT. The CDR3 sequence is 14 residues long. DNA for the CDR3: TGTGCCAGCAGCCGATTAGCGGGAGGGTATGAGCAGTTCTTC. It is translated as CASSRLAGGYEQFF.

This clonotype was detected only a few times. The chain has TRBV4-3 and TRBJ2-7, with 7 bases identical to TRBD2. The V gene's germline CDR1 is LGHNA and CDR2 YSLEER. Unmatched junction bases numbered 7, after V lost 1 base and J lost 1 base. The CDR3 contains 16 residues. This CDR3 reads CASSQGEGGPSYEQYF. The DNA for the CDR3 is TGCGCCAGCAGCCAAGGGGAGGGAGGGCCTTCCTACGAGCAGTACTTC.

This clonotype was seen at least ten times. The chain recombines TRBV7-2 with TRBJ2-3; D not certain. Per the germline V gene, CDR1 is SGHTA and CDR2 is FQGNSA. This CDR3 region has 14 residues. The V and J ends lost 2 bases and 0 bases respectively, with 6 bases between them. The CDR3 sequence is CASSLSRSTDTQYF. The CDR3 DNA sequence: TGTGCCAGCAGCTTATCTCGTAGCACAGATACGCAGTATTTT.

The rearrangement uses TRBV7-8 and TRBJ2-7; D is perhaps TRBD2 (5 bases). V gave up 0 bases and J gave up 0 bases, with 21 bases separating them. This CDR3 region has 19 residues. Germline V gene lookup returns CDR1 SGHVS and CDR2 FQNEAQ. CDR3 sequence reads: CASSLAFPLPPGSSYEQYF. The CDR3 bases are TGTGCCAGCAGCTTAGCGTTCCCGCTTCCTCCGGGGTCCTCCTACGAGCAGTACTTC.

This clonotype turned up a few times. The J gene is TRBJ2-2, the V gene TRBV6-1; a weak D match, TRBD1 (6 bases). Per the germline V gene, CDR1 is MNHNS and CDR2 is SASEGT. The V and J ends lost 6 bases and 1 base respectively, with 15 bases between them. The CDR3 is 16 residues long. The CDR3 region is CASSRGPQGNTGELFF. CDR3 bases: TGTGCCAGCAGCAGGGGCCCCCAGGGGAACACCGGGGAGCTGTTTTTT.

This clonotype was picked up many times. This chain links TRBV5-1 with TRBJ1-2; D ambiguous. V shed 0 bases and J shed 4 bases, with 7 bases lying between them. Germline-derived CDR1 and CDR2 are SGHRS and YFSETQ. The CDR3 loop spans 13 amino acids. Here the CDR3 reads CASSLGHLYGYTF. CDR3 nucleotides: TGCGCCAGCAGCTTGGGACATCTCTATGGCTACACCTTC. Full variable domain (outside the CDR3, taken from reference TRBV5-1 and TRBJ1-2): KAGVTQTPRYLIKTRGQQVTLSCSPISGHRSVSWYQQTPGQGLQFLFEYFSETQRNKGNFPGRFSGRQFSNSRSEMNVSTLELGDSALYLCASSLGHLYGYTFGSGTRLTVV.

The rearrangement joins TRBV20-1 to TRBJ1-4; no clear D gene. This CDR3 has 13 residues. Trimming left V 6 bases short and J 0 bases short, with 8 bases between. Per the germline V gene, CDR1 is DFQATT and CDR2 is SNEGSKA (reference sequence). The CDR3 region has the DNA TGCAGTGCCGGCGGGGCAACTAATGAAAAACTGTTTTTT. It yields the protein CSAGGATNEKLFF.

This clonotype was detected ten times or more. The J gene is TRBJ1-5, the V gene TRBV10-3; TRBD1 is a possible D gene (5 bases). CDR3 length: 14 residues. The ends were cut back, 4 bases at V and 5 bases at J, with 12 bases in the middle. The germline V gene has CDR1 ENHRY and CDR2 SYGVKD. The CDR3: CAISGRGSDQPQHF. The CDR3 coding sequence is TGTGCCATCAGTGGGAGGGGAAGCGATCAGCCCCAGCATTTT.

This clonotype has more than one count but fewer than ten. The DNA of the CDR3 is TGTGCCAGCAGCCGCAGTACAGGGGACGAGCAGTACTTC. It encodes CASSRSTGDEQYF. This rearrangement joins TRBV7-3 to TRBJ2-7; 7 bases align to TRBD1. The ends lost 5 bases at V and 5 bases at J; junction bases unmatched: 6. This CDR3 region has 13 residues. Germline loops: CDR1 SGHTA, CDR2 FQGTGA.

The sample holds a few counts of this clonotype. This rearrangement joins TRBV27 to TRBJ1-6; D is possibly TRBD1 (5 bases). Germline loops: CDR1 MNHEY, CDR2 SMNVEV (reference sequence). The CDR3 is 20 residues long. With 0 bases removed from V and 6 bases from J, the gap between germline ends came to 24 bases. CDR3 loop: CASSLSARDDGPTLNSPLHF. The CDR3 DNA reads TGTGCCAGCAGTTTATCTGCCAGGGACGATGGCCCCACTCTTAATTCACCCCTCCACTTT.